This record concerns one TCR beta chain sequence. The antigen remains undetermined. These data are taken from a study of tumor-infiltrating lymphocytes in localized non-small cell lung cancer. Germline CDR1 MNHNS, CDR2 SASEGT. The CDR3 runs 13 residues. V lost 6 bases and J lost 2, with 8 bases in between. The data were produced by immunoSEQ multiplex PCR, yet TCRdb's version contains in-frame clones alone and is incomplete. The sample yields roughly 10,000 clones, approximately 77% seen once. Overall study findings and caveats: T-cell fraction did not differ between immunotypes IM1 and IM2.

Sequenced material: lung tumor tissue. The receptor comes from a human donor with non-small cell lung cancer. The chain has TRBV6-1 and TRBJ1-3; the D gene is possibly TRBD1 (6 bases). The CDR3: CASRGTPGNTIYF. CDR3 in DNA: TGTGCCAGCAGGGGGACACCTGGAAACACCATATATTTT.